The next 11 T cell receptor beta chains were all read from a single sample in a study of blood T cell repertoires in COVID-19. The table came from immunoSEQ multiplex PCR; TCRdb's copy has only in-frame clones and leaves some out. The sample holds 250,000 or so clones, roughly 84% seen once. Specimen: PBMCs or T cells enriched from blood (not recorded which). The source of these receptors is a woman between 50 and 59 years old who had been exposed to COVID-19.

The V gene is TRBV6-5, the J gene TRBJ1-2; 9 nucleotides align to TRBD1. Germline CDR1 is MNHEY and CDR2 is SVGAGI. The CDR3 has 13 residues. V lost 5 bases to trimming and J lost 4 bases; unmatched junction nucleotides: 2. The DNA of the CDR3 is TGTGCCAGCAGTCAGGACAGGGGCTATGGCTACACCTTC. It specifies CASSQDRGYGYTF.

The chain is built from TRBV19 and TRBJ1-5; 10 nucleotides align to TRBD1. The germline V gene encodes CDR1 LNHDA and CDR2 SQIVND (reference sequence). The CDR3 has 16 residues. J gave up 2 bases and V 6 bases, and 7 bases lay outside the gene matches. The CDR3 sequence: CASSRGQGTRNQPQHF. CDR3 in DNA: TGTGCCAGTAGCCGGGGACAGGGGACGCGCAATCAGCCCCAGCATTTT. Based on the CDR3 plus reference TRBV19 and TRBJ1-5, the full variable domain is DGGITQSPKYLFRKEGQNVTLSCEQNLNHDAMYWYRQDPGQGLRLIYYSQIVNDFQKGDIAEGYSVSREKKESFPLTVTSAQKNPTAFYLCASSRGQGTRNQPQHFGDGTRLSIL.

This chain links TRBV24-1 with TRBJ1-5; D is unclear. There are 13 residues in the CDR3. CDR1 KGHDR and CDR2 SFDVKD come from the germline V gene. With 4 bases removed from V and 6 bases from J, the gap between germline ends came to 9 bases. The CDR3 spells CATSDWEGQPQHF. The CDR3 nucleotides read TGTGCCACCAGTGACTGGGAGGGTCAGCCCCAGCATTTT.

The gene calls are TRBV7-9 and TRBJ2-1, with 7 bases that match TRBD2. The CDR3 runs to 15 residues. The germline gives CDR1 SEHNR, CDR2 FQNEAQ (reference sequence). With 1 base clipped from V and 5 bases from J, the junction kept 5 bases outside the gene matches. CDR3 sequence reads: CASSLVRGGNNEQFF. For the CDR3, the DNA is TGTGCCAGCAGCTTAGTACGCGGGGGAAACAATGAGCAGTTCTTC. Drawing the rest from reference TRBV7-9 and TRBJ2-1, the complete variable domain is DTGVSQNPRHKITKRGQNVTFRCDPISEHNRLYWYRQTLGQGPEFLTYFQNEAQLEKSRLLSDRFSAERPKGSFSTLEIQRTEQGDSAMYLCASSLVRGGNNEQFFGPGTRLTVL.

The V call is TRBV6-5, the J call TRBJ1-4; D possibly corresponds to TRBD1 (6 bases). V was pared by 0 bases and J by 7 bases, with 15 bases between. This CDR3 comprises 16 residues. Looked up from germline, CDR1 is MNHEY and CDR2 is SVGAGI. The CDR3 DNA reads as TGTGCCAGCAGTTACTCGAGAGGGGGGGCCGGTGAAAAACTGTTTTTT. Protein: CASSYSRGGAGEKLFF.

In its sample, this clone was seen once. The chain is built from TRBV12-3 or TRBV12-4 and TRBJ1-1; TRBD1 might be the D (6 bases). Trimming removed 5 bases at V and 4 bases at J, with 8 bases between. The CDR3 has 12 amino acids. The CDR3 DNA reads TGTGCCAGCAGTAAAGGGGGCACTGAAGCTTTCTTT. Amino acid sequence: CASSKGGTEAFF.

The gene calls are TRBV30 and TRBJ1-2; D is possibly TRBD1 (6 bases). The CDR3 runs 15 residues. The germline CDR1 and CDR2 sequences are GTSNPN and SVGIG (reference sequence). Trimming removed 3 bases from V and 6 bases from J, with 20 bases in between. The CDR3 region is CAWSLGFQGTDGYTF. CDR3 in DNA: TGTGCCTGGAGCCTTGGTTTCCAGGGGACGGATGGCTACACCTTC.

This clone was seen once. This chain uses TRBV9 with TRBJ2-3, with D tentatively TRBD1 (6 bases). The germline gives CDR1 SGDLS, CDR2 YYNGEE. Between the trimmed V and J ends, which lost 0 bases and 0 bases, there was a span of 17 bases. The CDR3 totals 18 residues. CDR3 in amino acids: CASSVGTGPSSSTDTQYF. DNA for the CDR3: TGTGCCAGCAGCGTAGGCACAGGGCCTTCCAGTAGCACAGATACGCAGTATTTT.

The chain links TRBV15 to TRBJ2-3; a possible D gene is TRBD1 (5 bases). This CDR3 region has 14 residues. CDR1 LNHNV and CDR2 YYDKDF come from the germline V gene (reference sequence). V lost 0 bases, J lost 6 bases, and 10 bases lay in between. The CDR3 DNA sequence: TGTGCCACCAGCAGAGACAGGGTTTTGGATACGCAGTATTTT. Its protein is CATSRDRVLDTQYF.

V gene TRBV30 combines with J gene TRBJ2-3; 11 nucleotides align to TRBD2. V lost 0 bases to trimming and J lost 1 base; unmatched junction nucleotides: 0. CDR3 length equals 15 residues. Germline V gene data show CDR1 as GTSNPN and CDR2 as SVGIG (reference sequence). The chain's CDR3 is CAWSVLAGGTDTQYF. CDR3 sequence (DNA): TGTGCCTGGAGTGTACTAGCGGGGGGCACAGATACGCAGTATTTT.

This clone has just a few counts. This chain uses TRBV7-9 with TRBJ1-5; tentatively, D is TRBD1 (5 bases). Germline V CDR1 and CDR2: SEHNR, FQNEAQ (reference sequence). The CDR3 has 17 amino acids. Trimming removed 4 bases at V and 7 bases at J, with 23 bases between. The CDR3 here is CASSYSRGEIRRQPQHF. For the CDR3, the DNA is TGTGCCAGCAGCTACTCCCGGGGGGAGATCAGAAGGCAGCCCCAGCATTTT.